This entry describes one T cell receptor beta chain. TCRdb re-derived calls from the reads in MiXCR, one entry per CDR3 protein. Among about 140,000 distinct CDR3 sequences listed, 5.5% to 7% were seen once. Trimming removed 1 base from V and 4 bases from J, with 8 bases in between. Germline assignment: CDR1 SGHKS and CDR2 YYEKEE (reference sequence). The CDR3 covers 13 residues. The data were obtained in a study of T cell repertoires in cytomegalovirus infection. The sequenced sample consisted of PBMCs. V usage is TRBV5-5 and J usage is TRBJ1-1; TRBD1 might be the D (5 bases). This TCR derives from a human donor in good health (CMV status not recorded). Some clones in this sample may be carry-over from other donors' samples. CDR3 nucleotide sequence: TGTGCCAGCAGCTTGATAGGGACCACTGAAGCTTTCTTT. This gives the protein CASSLIGTTEAFF.